This TCR beta chain derives from a study of patients and donors after allogeneic stem cell transplantation. From the RT-PCR reads, TCRdb called clonotypes with MiXCR, one entry per CDR3 protein. The top ten hold approximately 10% of the sample, which has 200,000 to 250,000 distinct CDR3 sequences, over 12% seen once. Germline loops: CDR1 LGHDT, CDR2 YNNKEL (reference sequence). The CDR3 is 17 amino acids. Between the trimmed V and J ends, which lost 2 bases and 8 bases, there was a span of 22 bases. There are many counts of this clonotype. Material for sequencing was blood, either unsorted or a sorted T cell fraction (not recorded which). The clonotype originates from a human donor who was either an allogeneic HSCT recipient or a stem cell or donor lymphocyte infusion donor (not recorded which). It is not recorded whose cells these are; they may come from a transplant donor. The chain is built from TRBV3-1 and TRBJ2-1; D gene ambiguous. The CDR3 DNA follows: TGTGCCAGCAGCCAAAGAGGTTTAGGTCGGAGAAGTGATGAGCAGTTCTTC. This gives the protein CASSQRGLGRRSDEQFF.